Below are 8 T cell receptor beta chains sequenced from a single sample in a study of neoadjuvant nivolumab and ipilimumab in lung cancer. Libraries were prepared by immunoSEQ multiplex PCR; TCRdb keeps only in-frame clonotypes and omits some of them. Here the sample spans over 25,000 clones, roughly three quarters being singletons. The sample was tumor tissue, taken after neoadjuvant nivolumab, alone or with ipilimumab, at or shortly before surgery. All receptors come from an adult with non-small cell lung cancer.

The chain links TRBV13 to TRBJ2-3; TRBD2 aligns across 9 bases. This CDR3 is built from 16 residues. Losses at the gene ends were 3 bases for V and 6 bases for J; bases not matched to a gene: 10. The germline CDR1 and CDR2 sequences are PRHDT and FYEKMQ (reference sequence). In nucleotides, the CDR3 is TGTGCCAGCAGCTTCTGGCGGGGGGGACAAGCCGATACGCAGTATTTT. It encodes CASSFWRGGQADTQYF.

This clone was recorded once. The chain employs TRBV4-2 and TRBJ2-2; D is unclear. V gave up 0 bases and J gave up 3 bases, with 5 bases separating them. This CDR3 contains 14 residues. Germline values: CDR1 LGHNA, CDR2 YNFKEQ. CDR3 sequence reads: CASSQDSYTGELFF. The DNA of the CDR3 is TGTGCCAGCAGCCAAGACTCCTACACCGGGGAGCTGTTTTTT.

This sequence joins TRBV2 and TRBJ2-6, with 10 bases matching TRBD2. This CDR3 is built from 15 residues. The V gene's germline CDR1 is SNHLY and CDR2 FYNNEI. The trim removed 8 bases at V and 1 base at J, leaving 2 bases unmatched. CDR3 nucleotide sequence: TGTGCCAGCGGGACTAGCGATTCTGGGGCCAACGTCCTGACTTTC. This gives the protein CASGTSDSGANVLTF.

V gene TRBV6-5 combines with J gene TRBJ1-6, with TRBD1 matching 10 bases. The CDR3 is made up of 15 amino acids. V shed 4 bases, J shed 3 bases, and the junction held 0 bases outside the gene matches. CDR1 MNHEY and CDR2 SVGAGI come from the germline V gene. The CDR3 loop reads CASSWTGGYNSPLHF. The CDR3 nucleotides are TGTGCCAGCAGTTGGACAGGGGGCTATAATTCACCCCTCCACTTT.

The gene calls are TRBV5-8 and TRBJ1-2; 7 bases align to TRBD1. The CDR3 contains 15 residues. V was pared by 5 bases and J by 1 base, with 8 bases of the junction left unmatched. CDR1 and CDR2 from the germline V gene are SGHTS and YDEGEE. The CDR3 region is CASRYGTVLNYGYTF. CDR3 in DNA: TGTGCCAGCAGATATGGGACAGTACTTAACTATGGCTACACCTTC.

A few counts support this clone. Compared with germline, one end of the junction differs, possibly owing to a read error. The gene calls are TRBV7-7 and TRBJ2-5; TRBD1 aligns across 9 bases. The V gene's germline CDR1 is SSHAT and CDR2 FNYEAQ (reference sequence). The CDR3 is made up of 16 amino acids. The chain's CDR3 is CASSKNPGQGQETQYF. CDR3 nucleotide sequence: TGTGCTAGCAGCAAAAACCCGGGACAGGGCCAAGAGACCCAGTACTTC.

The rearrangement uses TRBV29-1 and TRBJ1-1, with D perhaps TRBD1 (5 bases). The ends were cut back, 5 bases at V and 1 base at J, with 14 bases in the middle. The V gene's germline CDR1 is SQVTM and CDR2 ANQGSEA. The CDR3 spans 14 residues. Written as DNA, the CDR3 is TGCAGCGTTATCCCTGGGGGAGGGAACACTGAAGCTTTCTTT. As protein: CSVIPGGGNTEAFF. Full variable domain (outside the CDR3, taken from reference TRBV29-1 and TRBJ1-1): SAVISQKPSRDICQRGTSLTIQCQVDSQVTMMFWYRQQPGQSLTLIATANQGSEATYESGFVIDKFPISRPNLTFSTLTVSNMSPEDSSIYLCSVIPGGGNTEAFFGQGTRLTVV.

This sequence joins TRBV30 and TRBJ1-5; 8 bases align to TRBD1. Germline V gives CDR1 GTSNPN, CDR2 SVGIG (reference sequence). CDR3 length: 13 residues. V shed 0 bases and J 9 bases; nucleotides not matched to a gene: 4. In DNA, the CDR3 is TGTGCCTGGAGTGTACGAGGGACAGGGCCCCAGCATTTT. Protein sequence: CAWSVRGTGPQHF.